Below are 29 T cell receptor beta chains sequenced from a single sample in a study of cytomegalovirus exposure and HLA in healthy donors (dated by TCRdb to about 2017). Library generation was performed with the immunoSEQ multiplex PCR assay. This immuneACCESS table, as held by TCRdb, lists in-frame sequences with V and J called but not all clones. Of the missing ones, under half trace to an unresolved V gene in checked studies; the others have no known cause. The sample has 86,000 or so clones on record, less than 96% of them singletons. The ten most abundant clones make up roughly 1.5% of the sample. The sample was PBMCs. These receptors all stem from a young man in good health and CMV-seropositive.

The V and J genes are TRBV10-3 and TRBJ1-5, with a weak D call TRBD1 (5 bases). CDR3 size: 16 residues. Germline V gene sequence: CDR1 ENHRY, CDR2 SYGVKD. V was pared by 7 bases and J by 0 bases, with 16 bases between. The DNA of the CDR3 is TGTGCCATCAACTCAAGGGGTTCCGATAGCAATCAGCCCCAGCATTTT. Its protein is CAINSRGSDSNQPQHF.

The chain is built from TRBV5-1 and TRBJ1-1; D is undetermined. Per germline, CDR1 SGHRS and CDR2 YFSETQ. V was trimmed by 4 bases and J by 0 bases, leaving 13 bases between them. The CDR3 is made up of 15 amino acids. CDR3 amino acids: CASSLRTGMNTEAFF. The CDR3 DNA reads as TGCGCCAGCAGCCTGAGGACTGGGATGAACACTGAAGCTTTCTTT.

The V and J genes are TRBV5-1 and TRBJ1-1, with no clear D. Per germline, CDR1 SGHRS and CDR2 YFSETQ. The V and J ends lost 4 bases and 6 bases respectively, with 19 bases between them. CDR3 length: 15 residues. CDR3 in DNA: TGCGCCAGCAGCCCTGGGAGGGCCACGACCCCTGAAGCTTTCTTT. The encoded protein is CASSPGRATTPEAFF.

The chain links TRBV18 to TRBJ2-2; TRBD1 matches 8 bases. Germline CDR1 KGHSH, CDR2 LQKENI. The length of the CDR3 is 15 residues. V lost 2 bases, J lost 3 bases, and 2 bases stayed unmatched. The CDR3 DNA reads TGTGCCAGCTCACCAAACAGGGGGGACACCGGGGAGCTGTTTTTT. This gives the protein CASSPNRGDTGELFF.

This chain uses TRBV2 with TRBJ2-3; unclear D gene. The CDR3 length is 10 residues. Germline V gene sequence: CDR1 SNHLY, CDR2 FYNNEI. V was cut by 4 bases and J by 9 bases, with 5 bases left in between. CDR3 DNA: TGTGCCAGCAGTGTCATGACGCAGTATTTT. Translating it yields CASSVMTQYF.

This sequence joins TRBV5-4 and TRBJ2-7; perhaps TRBD1 as D (6 bases). Germline loops: CDR1 SGHNT, CDR2 YYREEE (reference sequence). V lost 2 bases, J lost 0 bases, and 12 bases lay in between. CDR3 size: 15 residues. The CDR3 DNA reads as TGTGCCAGCAGCTTAGGAGCGGACAGCTCCTACGAGCAGTACTTC. It encodes CASSLGADSSYEQYF.

The chain employs TRBV28 and TRBJ1-5, with D possibly being TRBD1 (6 bases). V lost 9 bases, J lost 6 bases, and 15 bases lay in between. This CDR3 is 13 amino acids long. Per germline, CDR1 MDHEN and CDR2 SYDVKM. Here the CDR3 DNA reads TGTGCCAGTATGGGGGGGGCGGGTCAGCCCCAGCATTTT. Translation: CASMGGAGQPQHF.

The chain uses TRBV5-4 and TRBJ1-2; D is perhaps TRBD1 (6 bases). The germline CDR1 and CDR2 sequences are SGHNT and YYREEE (reference sequence). V shed 2 bases and J shed 4 bases, with 12 bases lying between them. The CDR3 is made up of 14 amino acids. The CDR3 spells CASSFAGEGYGYTF. The CDR3 region has the DNA TGTGCCAGCAGCTTTGCAGGGGAGGGCTATGGCTACACCTTC.

V and J are TRBV9 and TRBJ2-7, with no clear D. The germline V gene encodes CDR1 SGDLS and CDR2 YYNGEE. CDR3 size: 17 residues. V was shortened by 0 bases and J by 3 bases, with 19 bases between the two germline ends. CDR3 amino acids: CASSVAPAELRGYEQYF. Here the CDR3 DNA reads TGTGCCAGCAGCGTAGCCCCGGCCGAACTTAGAGGCTACGAGCAGTACTTC.

The CDR3 loop reads CASSLAGSARVEQFF. The CDR3 DNA follows: TGTGCCAGCAGCTTGGCCGGTAGCGCACGGGTTGAGCAGTTCTTC. The chain is built from TRBV5-6 and TRBJ2-1; the D gene is possibly TRBD2 (5 bases). With 0 bases removed from V and 9 bases from J, the gap between germline ends came to 16 bases. Germline loops: CDR1 SGHDT, CDR2 YYEEEE. The CDR3 runs 15 residues.

CDR3 in DNA: TGTGCCAGCTCACCACCCGGGGCAGGGGGCAATCAGCCCCAGCATTTT. Residues: CASSPPGAGGNQPQHF. This sequence joins TRBV18 and TRBJ1-5; D perhaps matches TRBD1 (6 bases). V lost 0 bases and J 2 bases, leaving 11 bases between the germline ends. The CDR3 is 16 residues long. Germline lookup yields CDR1 KGHSH and CDR2 LQKENI.

The CDR3 is CASSLPRTYNEQFF. DNA for the CDR3: TGTGCCAGCAGTTTACCCAGGACCTACAATGAGCAGTTCTTC. The chain recombines TRBV28 with TRBJ2-1; D ambiguous. CDR1 and CDR2 from the germline V gene are MDHEN and SYDVKM. V was cut by 2 bases and J by 2 bases, with 7 bases left in between. CDR3 length: 14 residues.

The chain is built from TRBV10-1 and TRBJ2-1; 16 bases match TRBD2. This CDR3 spans 16 amino acids. The V gene's germline CDR1 is WNHNN and CDR2 SYGVQD (reference sequence). The V segment lost 4 bases and the J segment 7 bases; nucleotides outside the gene matches: 4. The CDR3 coding sequence is TGCGCCAGCAGTGGTCCGGGACTAGCGGGAGGGAATGAGCAGTTCTTC. It is translated as CASSGPGLAGGNEQFF.

V gene TRBV28 combines with J gene TRBJ1-1; 7 nucleotides line up with TRBD1. V was clipped by 8 bases and J by 0 bases; unmatched bases: 6. CDR3 length: 14 residues. Germline V gene lookup returns CDR1 MDHEN and CDR2 SYDVKM. CDR3 DNA sequence: TGTGCCAGCGTGGGACAGATCTTGAACACTGAAGCTTTCTTT. This encodes CASVGQILNTEAFF. The whole variable domain, filled in from reference TRBV28 and TRBJ1-1, reads DVKVTQSSRYLVKRTGEKVFLECVQDMDHENMFWYRQDPGLGLRLIYFSYDVKMKEKGDIPEGYSVSREKKERFSLILESASTNQTSMYLCASVGQILNTEAFFGQGTRLTVV.

The rearrangement joins TRBV29-1 to TRBJ2-7, with unresolved D. V lost 1 base and J lost 1, with 8 bases in between. The length of the CDR3 is 13 residues. Looked up from germline, CDR1 is SQVTM and CDR2 is ANQGSEA. In DNA form, the CDR3 reads TGCAGCGTTGAAGGGCAGGCATCCTACGAGCAGTACTTC. Its protein product is CSVEGQASYEQYF.

To note about this clone: The junction differs from germline at one of its ends, possibly a read error. The V and J genes are TRBV7-7 and TRBJ2-5; the D gene is possibly TRBD2 (6 bases). This CDR3 spans 15 amino acids. Germline lookup yields CDR1 SSHAT and CDR2 FNYEAQ (reference sequence). In DNA form, the CDR3 reads TGTGCTAGCAGCTCCTCCCTCGACGGAGGGCAGACCCAGTACTTC. Translation gives CASSSSLDGGQTQYF.

V gene TRBV5-6 combines with J gene TRBJ2-1, with TRBD1 matching 8 bases. CDR1 and CDR2 (germline): SGHDT, YYEEEE. CDR3 length: 15 amino acids. Losses at the gene ends were 6 bases for V and 3 bases for J; bases not matched to a gene: 8. The CDR3 DNA follows: TGTGCCAGCAATGCAGGGGGCGGGGACTACAATGAGCAGTTCTTC. Translating gives CASNAGGGDYNEQFF.

This clone is a singleton in its sample. The chain joins TRBV9 to TRBJ2-6, with a tentative D call TRBD1 (6 bases). Germline loops: CDR1 SGDLS, CDR2 YYNGEE. The V and J ends lost 0 bases and 2 bases respectively, with 6 bases between them. This CDR3 contains 15 residues. DNA for the CDR3: TGTGCCAGCAGCGTAGCAGGGGCTGGGGCCAACGTCCTGACTTTC. Amino acids: CASSVAGAGANVLTF.

The V call is TRBV28, the J call TRBJ2-1; 8 bases are a match to TRBD2. The V segment lost 3 bases and the J segment 2 bases; nucleotides outside the gene matches: 6. The germline gives CDR1 MDHEN, CDR2 SYDVKM. This CDR3 is built from 16 residues. CDR3 in DNA: TGTGCCAGCAGTTTCAGTGAACTAGCGGCCTACAATGAGCAGTTCTTC. Protein sequence: CASSFSELAAYNEQFF. Full variable domain (missing parts from reference TRBV28 and TRBJ2-1): DVKVTQSSRYLVKRTGEKVFLECVQDMDHENMFWYRQDPGLGLRLIYFSYDVKMKEKGDIPEGYSVSREKKERFSLILESASTNQTSMYLCASSFSELAAYNEQFFGPGTRLTVL.

The CDR3 spells CASSSELGDRGPYNEQFF. The DNA for the CDR3 is TGCGCCAGCAGCTCGGAGCTTGGGGACAGGGGGCCCTACAATGAGCAGTTCTTC. V usage is TRBV5-1 and J usage is TRBJ2-1, with 12 positions matching TRBD1. The germline V gene has CDR1 SGHRS and CDR2 YFSETQ. V trimming: 3 bases; J trimming: 2 bases; junction bases outside the gene matches: 9. The CDR3 spans 18 residues.

CDR3 in amino acids: CASSLARGNQPQHF. CDR3 DNA sequence: TGTGCCAGCAGCTTAGCCAGGGGCAATCAGCCCCAGCATTTT. The chain has TRBV7-9 and TRBJ1-5; D is perhaps TRBD1 (5 bases). The CDR3 spans 14 residues. Germline V gives CDR1 SEHNR, CDR2 FQNEAQ (reference sequence). The V end lost 0 bases, the J end lost 2 bases, and 5 bases lay between the germline ends.

This sequence joins TRBV14 and TRBJ2-7, with a tentative D call TRBD2 (5 bases). Looked up from germline, CDR1 is SGHDN and CDR2 is FVKESK. This CDR3 contains 15 residues. V dropped 0 bases and J dropped 5 bases, with 14 bases sitting between them. The CDR3, as DNA: TGTGCCAGCAGCCAAGAGGGAAAGGGAGCCCACGAGCAGTACTTC. Its translation is CASSQEGKGAHEQYF.

The V gene is TRBV6-1, the J gene TRBJ2-2; perhaps TRBD1 as D (5 bases). This CDR3 has 15 residues. From germline, CDR1 is MNHNS and CDR2 SASEGT. V gave up 2 bases and J gave up 4 bases, with 11 bases separating them. The CDR3 nucleotides are TGTGCCAGCAGTGAAAGGGGAAGGGGCACCGGGGAGCTGTTTTTT. This codes for CASSERGRGTGELFF.

The V gene is TRBV7-6, the J gene TRBJ1-4; tentative D call: TRBD1 (5 bases). CDR1 SGHVS and CDR2 FNYEAQ come from the germline V gene. There are 17 residues in the CDR3. V was clipped by 5 bases and J by 0 bases, with 16 bases between them. In nucleotides, the CDR3 is TGTGCCAGCAGCCTAGACCTCCCGACAGCAACTAATGAAAAACTGTTTTTT. Amino acids: CASSLDLPTATNEKLFF.

The chain's CDR3 is CASSWTSGTYEQYF. As DNA, the CDR3 is TGTGCCAGCAGCTGGACTAGCGGAACCTACGAGCAGTACTTC. This rearrangement joins TRBV5-6 to TRBJ2-7; the match to TRBD2 covers 10 bases. The CDR3 has 14 residues. Germline V CDR1 and CDR2: SGHDT, YYEEEE. V lost 3 bases and J lost 2; bases outside the gene matches: 2.

The chain links TRBV2 to TRBJ1-1; D unresolved. V lost 8 bases to trimming and J lost 3 bases, with 7 bases between them. The CDR3 runs to 11 residues. In germline, CDR1 is SNHLY, CDR2 FYNNEI. CDR3: CASFLYTEAFF. DNA of the CDR3: TGTGCCAGCTTTCTGTACACTGAAGCTTTCTTT. Full variable domain (outside the CDR3, taken from reference TRBV2 and TRBJ1-1): EPEVTQTPSHQVTQMGQEVILRCVPISNHLYFYWYRQILGQKVEFLVSFYNNEISEKSEIFDDQFSVERPDGSNFTLKIRSTKLEDSAMYFCASFLYTEAFFGQGTRLTVV.

The chain is built from TRBV13 and TRBJ2-1; 13 bases map to TRBD2. J was trimmed by 2 bases and V by 4 bases; bases with no gene match: 8. The CDR3 covers 18 residues. CDR1 and CDR2 (germline): PRHDT, FYEKMQ (reference sequence). As DNA, the CDR3 is TGTGCCAGCAGCTCCGAACTAGCGGGAGGGCGGGCCTACAATGAGCAGTTCTTC. This codes for CASSSELAGGRAYNEQFF. Looking up the rest from reference TRBV13 and TRBJ2-1 gives the full variable domain: AAGVIQSPRHLIKEKRETATLKCYPIPRHDTVYWYQQGPGQDPQFLISFYEKMQSDKGSIPDRFSAQQFSDYHSELNMSSLELGDSALYFCASSSELAGGRAYNEQFFGPGTRLTVL.

This chain uses TRBV19 with TRBJ1-5, with unresolved D. This CDR3 contains 14 residues. Germline assignment: CDR1 LNHDA and CDR2 SQIVND (reference sequence). V lost 1 base to trimming and J lost 7 bases, with 11 bases between them. CDR3 DNA: TGTGCCAGTAGTATAGGACCGGGTTCACAGCCCCAGCATTTT. This gives the protein CASSIGPGSQPQHF. Filled out from reference TRBV19 and TRBJ1-5, the complete variable domain reads DGGITQSPKYLFRKEGQNVTLSCEQNLNHDAMYWYRQDPGQGLRLIYYSQIVNDFQKGDIAEGYSVSREKKESFPLTVTSAQKNPTAFYLCASSIGPGSQPQHFGDGTRLSIL.

The genes are TRBV21-1 and TRBJ1-5; the table gives TRBD1 as D, unverified against the DNA. TRBV21-1 is shown as a pseudogene. The CDR3 loop spans 13 amino acids. The CDR3 bases are TGTGCCAGCAGCAAACTGGGCGAGCAGCCCCAGCATTTT. It encodes CASSKLGEQPQHF.